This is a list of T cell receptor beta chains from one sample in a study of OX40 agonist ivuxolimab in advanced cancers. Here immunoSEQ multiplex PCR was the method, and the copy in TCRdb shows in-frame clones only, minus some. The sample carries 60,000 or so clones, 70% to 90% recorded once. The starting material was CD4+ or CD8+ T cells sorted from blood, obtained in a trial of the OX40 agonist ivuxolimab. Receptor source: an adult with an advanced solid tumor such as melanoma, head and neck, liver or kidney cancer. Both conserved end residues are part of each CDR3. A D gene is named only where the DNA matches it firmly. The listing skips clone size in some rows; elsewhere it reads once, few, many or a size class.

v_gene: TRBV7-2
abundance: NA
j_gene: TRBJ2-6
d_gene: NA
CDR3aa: CASLSLNSGANVLTF
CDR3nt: TGTGCCAGCCTCAGCTTGAACTCTGGGGCCAACGTCCTGACTTTC

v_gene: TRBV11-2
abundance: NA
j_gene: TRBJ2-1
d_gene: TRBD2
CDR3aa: CASSSIAGSRHEQFF
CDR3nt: TGTGCCAGCAGCTCTATAGCGGGAAGTAGGCATGAGCAGTTCTTC

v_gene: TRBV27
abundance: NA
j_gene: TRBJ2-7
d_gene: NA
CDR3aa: CASSLEGTGEQYF
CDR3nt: TGTGCCAGCAGTTTGGAGGGTACGGGCGAGCAGTACTTC

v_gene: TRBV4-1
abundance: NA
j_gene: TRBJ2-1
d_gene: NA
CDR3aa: CASSQDPSPYDEQFF
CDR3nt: TGCGCCAGCAGCCAGGATCCCTCCCCCTACGATGAGCAGTTCTTC

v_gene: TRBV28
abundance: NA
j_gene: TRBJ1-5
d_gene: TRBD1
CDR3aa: CASSWTGGIQPQHF
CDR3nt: TGTGCCAGCAGCTGGACAGGAGGTATACAGCCCCAGCATTTT

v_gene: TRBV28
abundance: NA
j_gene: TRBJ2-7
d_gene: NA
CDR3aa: CASSSLGPGEQYF
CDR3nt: TGTGCCAGCAGTTCCCTGGGCCCTGGCGAGCAGTACTTC

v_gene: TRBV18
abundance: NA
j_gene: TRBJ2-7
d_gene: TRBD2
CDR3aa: CASSPLGTSGNLYEQYF
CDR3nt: TGTGCCAGCTCACCACTTGGGACTAGCGGGAATTTGTACGAGCAGTACTTC

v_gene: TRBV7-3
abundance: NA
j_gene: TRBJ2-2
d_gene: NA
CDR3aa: CASSPILTGELFF
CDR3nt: TGTGCCAGCAGCCCCATCTTGACCGGGGAGCTGTTTTTT

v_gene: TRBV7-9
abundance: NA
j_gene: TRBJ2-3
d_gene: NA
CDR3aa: CASSPSGERTQYF
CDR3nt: TGTGCCAGCAGCCCCTCGGGGGAAAGGACGCAGTATTTT

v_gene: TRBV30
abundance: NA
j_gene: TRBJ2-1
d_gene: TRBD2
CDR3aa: CAWSAGTSAYNEQFF
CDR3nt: TGTGCCTGGAGTGCAGGGACTAGCGCCTACAATGAGCAGTTCTTC

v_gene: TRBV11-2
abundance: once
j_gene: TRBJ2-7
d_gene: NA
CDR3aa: CASSSYYEQYF
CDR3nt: TGTGCCAGCAGCTCGTACTACGAGCAGTACTTC

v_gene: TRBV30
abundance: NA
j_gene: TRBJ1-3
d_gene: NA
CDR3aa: CAWSSGKSGNTIYF
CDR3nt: TGTGCCTGGAGTTCGGGGAAATCTGGAAACACCATATATTTT

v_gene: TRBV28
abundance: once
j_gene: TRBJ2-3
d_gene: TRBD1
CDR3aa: CAITGGDTQYF
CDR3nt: TGTGCCATTACAGGGGGGGATACGCAGTATTTT

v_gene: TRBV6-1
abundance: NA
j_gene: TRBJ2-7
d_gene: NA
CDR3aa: CASSEGIADPQYF
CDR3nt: TGTGCCAGCAGTGAAGGTATAGCCGATCCTCAGTACTTC

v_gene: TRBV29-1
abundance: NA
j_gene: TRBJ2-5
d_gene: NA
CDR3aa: CSVRAETQYF
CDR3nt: TGCAGCGTGCGAGCGGAGACCCAGTACTTC

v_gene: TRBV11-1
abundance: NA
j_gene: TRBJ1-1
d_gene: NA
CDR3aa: CASRNPGAMNTEAFF
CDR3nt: TGTGCCAGCAGGAATCCGGGTGCTATGAACACTGAAGCTTTCTTT

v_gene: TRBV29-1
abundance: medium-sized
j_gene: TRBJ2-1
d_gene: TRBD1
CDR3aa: CSVEELAGGHYEQFF
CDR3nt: TGCAGCGTTGAAGAACTGGCAGGGGGTCATTATGAGCAGTTCTTC

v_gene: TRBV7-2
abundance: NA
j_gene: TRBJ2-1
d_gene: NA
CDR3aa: CASLLSGDNYNEQFF
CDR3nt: TGTGCCAGCCTCCTTTCGGGGGACAACTACAATGAGCAGTTCTTC

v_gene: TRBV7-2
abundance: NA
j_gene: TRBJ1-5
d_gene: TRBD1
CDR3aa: CASNLQGAPNQPQHF
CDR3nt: TGTGCCAGCAACTTACAGGGGGCCCCGAATCAGCCCCAGCATTTT

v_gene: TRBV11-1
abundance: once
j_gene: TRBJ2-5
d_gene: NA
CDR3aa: CASSLDRRFGETQYF
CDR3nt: TGTGCCAGCAGCTTAGATCGGCGATTCGGAGAGACCCAGTACTTC

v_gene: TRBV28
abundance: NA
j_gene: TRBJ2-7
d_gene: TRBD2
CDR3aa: CASTMGGRGYEQYF
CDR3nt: TGTGCCAGCACCATGGGAGGGAGAGGCTACGAGCAGTACTTC

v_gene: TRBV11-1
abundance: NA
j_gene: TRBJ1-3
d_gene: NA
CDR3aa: CASSFARGNTIYF
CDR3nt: TGTGCCAGCAGCTTTGCTCGGGGAAACACCATATATTTT

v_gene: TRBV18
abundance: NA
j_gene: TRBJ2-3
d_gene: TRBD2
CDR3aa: CASSPPSGRATDTQYF
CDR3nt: TGTGCCAGCTCACCACCTAGCGGGAGGGCCACAGATACGCAGTATTTT

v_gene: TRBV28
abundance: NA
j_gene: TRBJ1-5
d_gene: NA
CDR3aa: CASSLVATGNQPQHF
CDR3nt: TGTGCCAGCAGTTTAGTTGCTACTGGCAATCAGCCCCAGCATTTT

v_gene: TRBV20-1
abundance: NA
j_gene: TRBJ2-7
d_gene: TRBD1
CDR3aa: CSGQGNYGQYF
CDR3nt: TGCAGTGGACAGGGGAACTACGGGCAGTACTTC

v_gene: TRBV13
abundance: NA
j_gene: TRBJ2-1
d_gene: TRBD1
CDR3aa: CASSFSSGTGNNEQFF
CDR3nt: TGTGCCAGCAGCTTCTCGTCCGGGACAGGGAACAATGAGCAGTTCTTC

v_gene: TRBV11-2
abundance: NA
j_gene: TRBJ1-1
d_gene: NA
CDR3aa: CASSLVRWTEAFF
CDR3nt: TGTGCCAGCAGCTTAGTTCGGTGGACCGAAGCTTTCTTT

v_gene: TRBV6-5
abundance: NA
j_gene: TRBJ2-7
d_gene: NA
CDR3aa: CASSYGTGAYEQYF
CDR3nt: TGTGCCAGCAGTTACGGTACAGGAGCCTACGAGCAGTACTTC

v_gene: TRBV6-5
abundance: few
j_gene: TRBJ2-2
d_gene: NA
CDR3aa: CATRRGGNTGELFF
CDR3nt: TGTGCCACCAGAAGGGGGGGAAACACCGGGGAGCTGTTTTTT

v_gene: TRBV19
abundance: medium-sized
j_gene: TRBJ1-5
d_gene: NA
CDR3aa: CASSIPGRINQPQHF
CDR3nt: TGTGCCAGTAGTATCCCCGGACGGATAAATCAGCCCCAGCATTTT

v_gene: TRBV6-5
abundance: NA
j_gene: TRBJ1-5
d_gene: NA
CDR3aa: CASSQSSIPSQPQHF
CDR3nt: TGTGCCAGCAGTCAGAGCAGTATTCCGAGTCAGCCCCAGCATTTT

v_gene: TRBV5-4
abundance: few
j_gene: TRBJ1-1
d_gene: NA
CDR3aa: CASSSSSERIEAFF
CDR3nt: TGTGCCAGCAGCTCCTCATCCGAACGTATCGAAGCTTTCTTT

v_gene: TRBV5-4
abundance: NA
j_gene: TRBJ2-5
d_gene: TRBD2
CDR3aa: CASSLRAGSGRAQETQYF
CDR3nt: TGTGCCAGCAGCTTGAGGGCGGGTAGCGGGAGGGCCCAGGAGACCCAGTACTTC

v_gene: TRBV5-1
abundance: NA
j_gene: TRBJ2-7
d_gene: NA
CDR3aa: CASSLAPPRDEQYF
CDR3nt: TGCGCCAGCAGCTTGGCCCCTCCTCGGGACGAGCAGTACTTC

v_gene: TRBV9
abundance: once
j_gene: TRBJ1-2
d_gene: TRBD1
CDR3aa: CASSAETGGEGYTF
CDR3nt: TGTGCCAGCAGCGCTGAAACAGGGGGCGAGGGCTACACCTTC

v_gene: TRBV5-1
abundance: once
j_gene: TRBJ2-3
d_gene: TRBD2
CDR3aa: CASSLAITSGSTDTQYF
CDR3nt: TGCGCCAGCAGCTTGGCCATCACTAGCGGTAGCACAGATACGCAGTATTTT

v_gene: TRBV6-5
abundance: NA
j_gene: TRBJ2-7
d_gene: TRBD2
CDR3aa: CASSSPRGRASYEQYF
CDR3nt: TGTGCCAGCAGTTCCCCGCGCGGGAGGGCCTCCTACGAGCAGTACTTC

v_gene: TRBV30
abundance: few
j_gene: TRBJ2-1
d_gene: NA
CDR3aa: CAWSSTGLSSYNEQFF
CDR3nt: TGTGCCTGGAGTTCCACGGGACTTAGCTCCTACAATGAGCAGTTCTTC

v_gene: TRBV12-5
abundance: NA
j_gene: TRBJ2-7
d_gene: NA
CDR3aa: CASGFSRGTVLTYEQYF
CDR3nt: TGTGCTAGTGGTTTCTCGCGCGGGACAGTCCTTACCTACGAGCAGTACTTC

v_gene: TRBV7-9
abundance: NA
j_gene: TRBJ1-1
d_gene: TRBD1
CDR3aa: CASIPDRGSATEAFF
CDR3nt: TGTGCCAGCATCCCCGACAGGGGATCGGCCACTGAAGCTTTCTTT

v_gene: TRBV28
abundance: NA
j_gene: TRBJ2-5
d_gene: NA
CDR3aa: CASSIRQVQETQYF
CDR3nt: TGTGCCAGCAGTATTAGACAGGTCCAAGAGACCCAGTACTTC

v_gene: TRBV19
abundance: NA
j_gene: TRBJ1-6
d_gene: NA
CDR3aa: CASRYRVNSPLHF
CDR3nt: TGTGCCAGTAGGTACAGGGTAAATTCACCCCTCCACTTT

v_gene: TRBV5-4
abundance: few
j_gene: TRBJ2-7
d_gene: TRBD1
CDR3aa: CASSLGGQGAYEQYF
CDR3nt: TGTGCCAGCAGCTTGGGGGGACAGGGGGCCTACGAGCAGTACTTC

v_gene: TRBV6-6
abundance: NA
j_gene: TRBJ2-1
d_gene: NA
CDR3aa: CASATDSSLYEQFF
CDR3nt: TGTGCCAGCGCCACCGACTCTAGTCTCTATGAGCAGTTCTTC

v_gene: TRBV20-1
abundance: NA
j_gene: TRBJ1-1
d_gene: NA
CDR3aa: CSAGGETEAFF
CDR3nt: TGCAGTGCCGGGGGAGAGACTGAAGCTTTCTTT